Reported below is one T cell receptor (beta chain). In this sample, this clonotype turned up a few times. The antigen it recognizes is unknown. No per-base quality is available; no much larger clone lies one base away. The time point label on this specimen signifies: patch test 1, 2 weeks after DPC sensitization. The intended sense of this specimen's treatment or condition label: therapeutic diphenylcyclopropenone sensitization with weekly scalp DPC. Blood at each patch-test visit was drawn before the patch test was applied. Patients were eligible if aged 18 to 70, diagnosed with alopecia and judged suitable for DPC therapy, and pregnant patients were excluded. Total RNA was isolated from unfractionated whole blood collected in Tempus Blood RNA tubes. The data originate from a study of human T cells and chemical hapten exposure (dated by TCRdb to the early 2020s). Some background on the complete study: For sensitization, 2% DPC in acetone was applied to a 2 cm by 2 cm area of upper inner arm skin. Patients additionally received weekly therapeutic DPC doses to the scalp throughout the approximately 25-week study period. Patch testing was performed on the upper back with Finn chambers containing 0.01% DPC, and the patch tests were scored after 6 days according to International Contact Dermatitis Research Group standards. Alopecia areata with under or over 50% scalp involvement, alopecia totalis and alopecia universalis were represented in the patient cohort, which was mostly female. The libraries were sequenced as a pool, and the TCR yield per sample differed mostly because of small variations in library volumes within the pool. The study tracked peripheral blood TCR repertoire changes in vivo during primary and secondary sensitization to the hapten diphenylcyclopropenone (DPC) in alopecia patients. Blood samples were taken from patients before sensitization (week 0) and at 2, 6 and about 24 weeks after DPC sensitization. For TCR sequencing, blood came from over 25 alopecia patients at anywhere from one to four time points (pre-sensitization, 2, 6 and 24 weeks).

Overall results and qualifications from the work: DPC sensitization did not change the number of TCRs with a frequency above 1 in 1000, and there was no evidence of changes in global repertoire structure. Patch test score was positively correlated with the number of PT1 expanded TCRs, with significance at thresholds 8, 16 and 32 but not at 4. Repeated subsampling changed both the strength of the expansion versus patch-test correlation and the threshold at which the correlation became significant. All patients had alopecia, a presumed autoimmune disease, so their immune response might differ from that of healthy individuals. Significantly more large CDR3 similarity clusters were formed by expanded TCRs than by pre-sensitization or healthy control sets, consistent with antigen-driven responses.

The method behind the library was RACE. Sequencing relied on a NextSeq 500. During library preparation, unique molecular identifiers were attached to individual cDNA molecules so that TCRs could be counted in a quantitative, reproducible way. Both TCR alpha and TCR beta chains were sequenced from each blood RNA sample. In the paper's pipeline: A median of roughly 98,000 TCRs per sample was observed, with a range of about 23,224 to 690,600. V, J and CDR3 annotation of the TCR reads was performed with the Decombinator software suite. For PS versus PT1 abundance plots, all samples were subsampled to the same number of TCRs (28,000). TCRs were defined as expanded if absent before sensitization and observed at least eight times at the 2-week time point. The public reads were quality trimmed at Q25 with fastp and then assembled into clones with MiXCR by TCRdb, keeping productive beta chains. Every distinct CDR3 protein forms one entry, paired with its most common genes and DNA. These V and J calls rely on TCRdb rather than the paper's analysis. The table for this sample lists 150,000 to 200,000 distinct CDR3 sequences; 14% of them were counted only once. The ten most abundant clones make up about 1.7% of the sample.

This sample comprised whole blood, obtained in connection with sensitization to the hapten diphenylcyclopropenone (DPC). The sequence derives from a woman aged 25 to 39 with alopecia areata. Some clones in this sample may be carry-over from other donors' samples.

CDR3 sequence: CSVDLLGRGEQFF. The DNA sequence follows: TGCAGCGTTGATTTGCTGGGTCGGGGTGAGCAGTTCTTC. This sequence uses TRBV29-1 and TRBJ2-1; TRBD2 might be the D gene, on 5 matching bases. CDR1 and CDR2 (SQVTM, ANQGSEA) derive from the germline V gene. V is clipped by 3 bases and J by 9 bases, and the sequence between their germline boundaries is 15 bases long. From cysteine to phenylalanine, the CDR3 is 13 amino acids long. The kept DNA is CDR3 alone, 39 bases in frame from the first base.